This paragraph reports one T cell receptor beta chain. Each sample yielded at least 6 micrograms of PBMC total RNA. A second PCR, run for roughly 7 to 11 cycles, used a sample-barcoded 5' primer plus a J-beta primer mix. With 12 random nucleotides, a template-switch adaptor tagged each individual cDNA molecule. There were at least 2.5 million CDR3-containing paired-end reads obtained from each sample. Each CDR3 protein is one row after TCRdb ran MiXCR on the 5' RACE reads. The sample records 1.5 million to 2 million distinct CDR3 sequences, 28% being singletons. Per germline, CDR1 LGHDT and CDR2 YNNKEL (reference sequence). The CDR3 covers 12 residues. V lost 1 base and J lost 12; bases outside the gene matches: 5. The data stem from a study of blood T cells in healthy people across ages.

The sequence came from a woman between 25 and 40 years old in good health. The chain uses TRBV3-1 and TRBJ2-7, with 8 bases identical to TRBD1. The sample comprised blood. The CDR3 nucleotides read TGTGCCAGCAGCCAAGGACGGACAGGGCTGTACTTC. Amino acid sequence: CASSQGRTGLYF.